These T cell receptor beta chains were read from a single sample in a study of technical replicates of blood from several donors. The method was immunoSEQ multiplex PCR; TCRdb's version includes in-frame clones alone and lacks a portion of them. This sample has approximately 73,000 clones, with 95% found just once. Sequenced: T cells isolated from PBMCs. The receptors were sampled from a human donor in good health. CDR3s include the opening cysteine and the closing phenylalanine or tryptophan. A D gene is named only where the DNA matches it firmly. Size values are once, few and many counts, or a class for expanded clones, and some rows have none.

j_call: TRBJ1-3
v_call: TRBV28
clone_size: -
d_call: -
cdr3_aa: CASSPRGSGNTIYF
cdr3_nt: TGTGCCAGCAGTCCAAGAGGATCTGGAAACACCATATATTTT

j_call: TRBJ2-1
v_call: TRBV30
clone_size: once
d_call: TRBD1
cdr3_aa: CAWGGTGGSYNEQFF
cdr3_nt: TGTGCCTGGGGGGGGACAGGGGGCTCCTACAATGAGCAGTTCTTC

j_call: TRBJ1-1
v_call: TRBV7-9
clone_size: once
d_call: -
cdr3_aa: CASSPGGANTEAFF
cdr3_nt: TGTGCCAGCAGCCCGGGGGGGGCCAACACTGAAGCTTTCTTT

j_call: TRBJ1-2
v_call: TRBV28
clone_size: -
d_call: TRBD1
cdr3_aa: CASSQPSGQGGGYTF
cdr3_nt: TGTGCCAGCAGTCAACCATCGGGACAGGGAGGAGGCTACACCTTC

j_call: TRBJ1-2
v_call: TRBV6-1
clone_size: -
d_call: TRBD1
cdr3_aa: CASSERDRMLGYTF
cdr3_nt: TGTGCCAGCAGTGAAAGGGACAGAATGCTTGGCTACACCTTC

j_call: TRBJ2-2
v_call: TRBV6-5
clone_size: -
d_call: -
cdr3_aa: CASSYSSGNTGELFF
cdr3_nt: TGTGCCAGCAGTTACTCTAGCGGTAACACCGGGGAGCTGTTTTTT

j_call: TRBJ2-3
v_call: TRBV30
clone_size: -
d_call: TRBD2
cdr3_aa: CAWSGNILAGDTQYF
cdr3_nt: TGTGCCTGGAGCGGCAACATACTAGCGGGGGATACGCAGTATTTT

j_call: TRBJ1-5
v_call: TRBV28
clone_size: -
d_call: -
cdr3_aa: CASKGGFQPQHF
cdr3_nt: TGTGCCAGCAAGGGCGGGTTTCAGCCCCAGCATTTT

j_call: TRBJ2-3
v_call: TRBV11-1
clone_size: -
d_call: -
cdr3_aa: CASSRGTRGSRDTQYF
cdr3_nt: TGTGCCAGCAGCCGGGGCACCCGGGGGAGTAGAGATACGCAGTATTTT

j_call: TRBJ2-7
v_call: TRBV4-1
clone_size: once
d_call: -
cdr3_aa: CASSPYNAYEQYF
cdr3_nt: TGCGCCAGCAGCCCGTACAATGCCTACGAGCAGTACTTC

j_call: TRBJ2-7
v_call: TRBV14
clone_size: -
d_call: -
cdr3_aa: CASSQGPSYEQYF
cdr3_nt: TGTGCCAGCAGCCAAGGGCCCTCCTACGAGCAGTACTTC

j_call: TRBJ1-5
v_call: TRBV15
clone_size: -
d_call: -
cdr3_aa: CATSRDPPGVLYQPQHF
cdr3_nt: TGTGCCACCAGCAGAGATCCCCCGGGGGTCCTTTATCAGCCCCAGCATTTT

j_call: TRBJ2-3
v_call: TRBV5-1
clone_size: -
d_call: TRBD2
cdr3_aa: CASSLAGLAGSTDTQYF
cdr3_nt: TGCGCCAGCAGCTTGGCCGGGCTAGCGGGTAGCACAGATACGCAGTATTTT

j_call: TRBJ2-7
v_call: TRBV11-3
clone_size: -
d_call: -
cdr3_aa: CASSQRGGGEQYF
cdr3_nt: TGTGCCAGCAGCCAACGAGGGGGTGGCGAGCAGTACTTC

j_call: TRBJ2-6
v_call: TRBV7-8
clone_size: -
d_call: TRBD2
cdr3_aa: CASSLGLAGVPGGANVLTF
cdr3_nt: TGTGCCAGCAGCTTAGGACTAGCGGGAGTCCCGGGGGGGGCCAACGTCCTGACTTTC

j_call: TRBJ2-5
v_call: TRBV9
clone_size: -
d_call: TRBD2
cdr3_aa: CASSAAGGPGETQYF
cdr3_nt: TGTGCCAGCAGCGCAGCGGGAGGGCCAGGGGAGACCCAGTACTTC

j_call: TRBJ2-7
v_call: TRBV7-9
clone_size: -
d_call: -
cdr3_aa: CASGFRGSEQYF
cdr3_nt: TGTGCCAGCGGCTTTAGGGGGAGCGAGCAGTACTTC

j_call: TRBJ1-1
v_call: TRBV5-1
clone_size: -
d_call: -
cdr3_aa: CASIGDIGNTEAFF
cdr3_nt: TGCGCCAGCATTGGGGACATCGGGAACACTGAAGCTTTCTTT

j_call: TRBJ1-1
v_call: TRBV5-4
clone_size: once
d_call: -
cdr3_aa: CASRGQGNTEAFF
cdr3_nt: TGTGCCAGCAGGGGGCAGGGGAACACTGAAGCTTTCTTT

j_call: TRBJ1-5
v_call: TRBV2
clone_size: few
d_call: -
cdr3_aa: CASSVTGSNQPQHF
cdr3_nt: TGTGCCAGCAGTGTGACGGGGAGCAATCAGCCCCAGCATTTT

j_call: TRBJ2-2
v_call: TRBV30
clone_size: -
d_call: -
cdr3_aa: CAWSFMGGTGELFF
cdr3_nt: TGTGCCTGGAGTTTCATGGGGGGAACCGGGGAGCTGTTTTTT

j_call: TRBJ1-2
v_call: TRBV28
clone_size: -
d_call: -
cdr3_aa: CASSLAQEANYGYTF
cdr3_nt: TGTGCCAGCAGCCTGGCGCAGGAAGCTAACTATGGCTACACCTTC

j_call: TRBJ1-5
v_call: TRBV30
clone_size: -
d_call: -
cdr3_aa: CAWSVPGGTEQPQHF
cdr3_nt: TGTGCCTGGAGTGTACCCGGGGGTACTGAGCAGCCCCAGCATTTT

j_call: TRBJ1-2
v_call: TRBV9
clone_size: -
d_call: TRBD1
cdr3_aa: CASSDPGTGGTWGYGYTF
cdr3_nt: TGTGCCAGCAGCGACCCCGGGACAGGGGGGACCTGGGGCTATGGCTACACCTTC

j_call: TRBJ2-7
v_call: TRBV5-6
clone_size: -
d_call: TRBD1
cdr3_aa: CASSVGTGGSYEQYF
cdr3_nt: TGTGCCAGCAGCGTGGGGACAGGGGGGTCCTACGAGCAGTACTTC

j_call: TRBJ2-3
v_call: TRBV11-2
clone_size: -
d_call: -
cdr3_aa: CASSPTGGGTDTQYF
cdr3_nt: TGTGCCAGCAGCCCCACTGGGGGCGGCACAGATACGCAGTATTTT

j_call: TRBJ2-7
v_call: TRBV5-1
clone_size: -
d_call: TRBD1
cdr3_aa: CASGLSGGAPYEQYF
cdr3_nt: TGCGCCAGCGGATTATCAGGGGGTGCCCCCTACGAGCAGTACTTC

j_call: TRBJ2-7
v_call: TRBV4-1
clone_size: -
d_call: TRBD2
cdr3_aa: CASSLGTSGTSYEQYF
cdr3_nt: TGCGCCAGCAGCCTAGGGACTAGCGGGACTTCCTACGAGCAGTACTTC